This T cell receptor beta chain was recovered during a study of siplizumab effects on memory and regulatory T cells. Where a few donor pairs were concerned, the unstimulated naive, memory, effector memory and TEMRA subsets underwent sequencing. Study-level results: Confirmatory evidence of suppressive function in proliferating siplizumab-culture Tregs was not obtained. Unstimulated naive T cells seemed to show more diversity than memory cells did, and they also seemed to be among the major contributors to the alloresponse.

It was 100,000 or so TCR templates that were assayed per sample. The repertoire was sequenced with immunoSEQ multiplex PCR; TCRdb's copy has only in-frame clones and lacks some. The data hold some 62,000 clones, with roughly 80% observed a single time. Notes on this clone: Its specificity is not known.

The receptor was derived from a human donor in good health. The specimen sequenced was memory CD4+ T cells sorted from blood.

The CDR3 DNA sequence: TGTGCCAGCAGTGATGAGGGTCTTGGCTATGGCTACACCTTC. It yields the protein CASSDEGLGYGYTF. The rearrangement joins TRBV2 to TRBJ1-2; D unclear. Germline V lookup: CDR1 SNHLY, CDR2 FYNNEI. V was clipped by 3 bases and J by 4 bases, with 12 bases between them. The CDR3 runs to 14 residues.